The T cell receptor (beta chain) described here comes from a study of blood T cells in healthy people across ages. This CDR3 contains 18 residues. Germline CDR1 reads LGHNA; CDR2 reads YNFKEQ. Losses at the gene ends were 0 bases for V and 0 bases for J; bases not matched to a gene: 8. The second PCR ran about 6 to 12 cycles with a sample-barcoded 5' primer and J-beta primers. With 12 random nucleotides, a template-switch adaptor tagged each individual cDNA molecule. TCRdb processed the 5' RACE reads anew with MiXCR; each CDR3 protein has one entry. The data contain around 650,000 distinct CDR3 sequences, about a third of them singletons. This clonotype has at least ten counts.

Sequences were obtained from blood. The receptor was isolated from a woman at least 80 years old in good health. V is TRBV4-2 and J is TRBJ2-3; 8 nucleotides match TRBD2. CDR3 DNA: TGTGCCAGCAGCCAAGATAAAGTCCCGGGGGGGAGCACAGATACGCAGTATTTT. It codes for CASSQDKVPGGSTDTQYF.